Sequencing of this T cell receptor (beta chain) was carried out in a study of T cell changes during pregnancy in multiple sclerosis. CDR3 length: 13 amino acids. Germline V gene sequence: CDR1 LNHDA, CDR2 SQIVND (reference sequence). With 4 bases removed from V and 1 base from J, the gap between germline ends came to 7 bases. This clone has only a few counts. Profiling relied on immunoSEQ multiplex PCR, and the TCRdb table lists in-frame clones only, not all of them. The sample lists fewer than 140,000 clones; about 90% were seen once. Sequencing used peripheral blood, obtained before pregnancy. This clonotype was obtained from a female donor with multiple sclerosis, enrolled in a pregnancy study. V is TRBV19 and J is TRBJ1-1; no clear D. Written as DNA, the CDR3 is TGTGCCAGTAGTAGTACACCGAACACTGAAGCTTTCTTT. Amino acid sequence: CASSSTPNTEAFF.